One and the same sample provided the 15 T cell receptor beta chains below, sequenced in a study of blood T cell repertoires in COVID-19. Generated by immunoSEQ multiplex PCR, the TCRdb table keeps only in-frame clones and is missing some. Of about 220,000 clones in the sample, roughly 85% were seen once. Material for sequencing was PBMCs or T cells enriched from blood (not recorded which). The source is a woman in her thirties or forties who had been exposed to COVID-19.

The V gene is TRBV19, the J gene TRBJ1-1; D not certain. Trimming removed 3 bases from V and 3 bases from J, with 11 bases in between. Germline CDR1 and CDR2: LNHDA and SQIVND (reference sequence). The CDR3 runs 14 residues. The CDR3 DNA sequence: TGTGCCAGTAGTATCGTCGGGAGGGACACTGAAGCTTTCTTT. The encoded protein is CASSIVGRDTEAFF.

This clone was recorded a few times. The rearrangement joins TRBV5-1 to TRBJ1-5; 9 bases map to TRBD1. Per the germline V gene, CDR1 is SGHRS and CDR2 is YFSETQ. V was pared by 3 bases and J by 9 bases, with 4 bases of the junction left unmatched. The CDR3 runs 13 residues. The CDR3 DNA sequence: TGCGCCAGCAGCTCCGGGACAGGGAGGCCCCAGCATTTT. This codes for CASSSGTGRPQHF. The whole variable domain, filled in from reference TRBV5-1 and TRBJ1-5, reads KAGVTQTPRYLIKTRGQQVTLSCSPISGHRSVSWYQQTPGQGLQFLFEYFSETQRNKGNFPGRFSGRQFSNSRSEMNVSTLELGDSALYLCASSSGTGRPQHFGDGTRLSIL.

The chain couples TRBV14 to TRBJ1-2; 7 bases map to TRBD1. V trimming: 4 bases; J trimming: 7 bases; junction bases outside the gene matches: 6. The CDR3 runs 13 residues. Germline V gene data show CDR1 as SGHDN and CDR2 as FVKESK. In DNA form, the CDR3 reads TGTGCCAGCAGCCCGCGGACAGGATCTGGCTACACCTTC. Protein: CASSPRTGSGYTF.

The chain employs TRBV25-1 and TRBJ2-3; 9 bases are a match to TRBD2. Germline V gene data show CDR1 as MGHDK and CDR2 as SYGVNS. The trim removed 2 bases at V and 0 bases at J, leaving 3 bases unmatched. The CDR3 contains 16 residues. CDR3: CASSEALAGSTDTQYF. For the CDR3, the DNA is TGTGCCAGCAGTGAAGCCCTAGCGGGGAGCACAGATACGCAGTATTTT.

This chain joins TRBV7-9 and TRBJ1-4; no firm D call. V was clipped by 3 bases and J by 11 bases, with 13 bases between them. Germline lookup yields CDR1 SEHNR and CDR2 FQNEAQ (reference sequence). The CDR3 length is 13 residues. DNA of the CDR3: TGTGCCAGCAGCTTTTCCTCACTCGGGAAACTGTTTTTT. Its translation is CASSFSSLGKLFF.

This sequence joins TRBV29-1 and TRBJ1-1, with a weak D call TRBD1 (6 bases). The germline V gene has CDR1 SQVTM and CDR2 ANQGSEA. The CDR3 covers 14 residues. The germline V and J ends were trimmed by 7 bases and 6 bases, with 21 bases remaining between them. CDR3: CSALGAPTSAEAFF. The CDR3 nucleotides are TGCAGCGCTCTGGGGGCCCCGACGTCCGCTGAAGCTTTCTTT.

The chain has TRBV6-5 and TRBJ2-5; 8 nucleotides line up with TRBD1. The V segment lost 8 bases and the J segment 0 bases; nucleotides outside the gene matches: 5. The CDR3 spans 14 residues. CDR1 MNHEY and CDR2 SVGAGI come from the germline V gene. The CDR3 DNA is TGTGCCAGCCTTAACAGGGGGGACCAAGAGACCCAGTACTTC. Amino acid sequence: CASLNRGDQETQYF.

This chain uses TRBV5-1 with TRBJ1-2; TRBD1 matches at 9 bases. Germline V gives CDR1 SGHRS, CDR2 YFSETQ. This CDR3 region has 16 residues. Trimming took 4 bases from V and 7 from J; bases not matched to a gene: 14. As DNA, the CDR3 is TGCGCCAGCAGCCCGGGGGACCTCTCGGACAGGGGTGGCTACACCTTC. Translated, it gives CASSPGDLSDRGGYTF.

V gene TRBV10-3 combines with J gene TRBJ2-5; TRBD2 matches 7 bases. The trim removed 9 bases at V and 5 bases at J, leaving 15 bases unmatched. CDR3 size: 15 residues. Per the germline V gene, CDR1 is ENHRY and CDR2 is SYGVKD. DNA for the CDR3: TGTGCCATTCGGGGGGACTCCGAGGGGTTGGAGACCCAGTACTTC. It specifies CAIRGDSEGLETQYF.

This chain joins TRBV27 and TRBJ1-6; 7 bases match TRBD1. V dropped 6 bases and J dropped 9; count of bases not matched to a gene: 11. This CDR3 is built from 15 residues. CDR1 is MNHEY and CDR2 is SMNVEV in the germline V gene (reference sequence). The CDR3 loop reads CASRVWSNRGSPLHF. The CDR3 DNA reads TGTGCCAGCAGGGTTTGGAGTAACAGGGGTTCACCCCTCCACTTT.

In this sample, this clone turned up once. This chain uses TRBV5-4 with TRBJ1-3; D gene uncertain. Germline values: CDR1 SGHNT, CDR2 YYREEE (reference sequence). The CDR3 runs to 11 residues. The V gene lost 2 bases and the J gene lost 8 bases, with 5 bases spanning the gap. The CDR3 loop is CASSFPYTIYF. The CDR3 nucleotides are TGTGCCAGCAGCTTCCCATACACCATATATTTT.

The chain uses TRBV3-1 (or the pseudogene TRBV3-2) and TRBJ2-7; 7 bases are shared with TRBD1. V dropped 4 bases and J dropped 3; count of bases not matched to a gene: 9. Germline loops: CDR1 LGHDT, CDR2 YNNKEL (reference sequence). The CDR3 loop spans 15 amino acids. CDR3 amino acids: CASSPWGQGVYEQYF. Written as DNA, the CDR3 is TGTGCCAGCAGCCCTTGGGGGCAGGGGGTCTACGAGCAGTACTTC.

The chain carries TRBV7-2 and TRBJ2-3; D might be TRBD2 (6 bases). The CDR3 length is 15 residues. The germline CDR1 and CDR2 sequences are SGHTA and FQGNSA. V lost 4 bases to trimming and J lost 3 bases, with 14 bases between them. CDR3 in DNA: TGTGCCAGCAGCTCACAAACCGGGACTACAGATACGCAGTATTTT. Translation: CASSSQTGTTDTQYF.

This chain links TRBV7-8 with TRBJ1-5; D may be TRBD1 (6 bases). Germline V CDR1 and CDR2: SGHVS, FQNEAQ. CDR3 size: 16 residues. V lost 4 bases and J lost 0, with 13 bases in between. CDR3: CASSSDRSLSNQPQHF. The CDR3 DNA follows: TGTGCCAGCAGCTCCGACAGGTCCCTTAGCAATCAGCCCCAGCATTTT.

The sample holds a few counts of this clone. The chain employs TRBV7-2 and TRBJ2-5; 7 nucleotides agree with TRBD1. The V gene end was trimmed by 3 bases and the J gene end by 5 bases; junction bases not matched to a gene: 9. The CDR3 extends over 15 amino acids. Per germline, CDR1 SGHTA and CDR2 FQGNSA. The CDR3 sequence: CASSFPGTEGETQYF. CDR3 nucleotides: TGTGCCAGCAGCTTCCCCGGGACAGAAGGGGAGACCCAGTACTTC.